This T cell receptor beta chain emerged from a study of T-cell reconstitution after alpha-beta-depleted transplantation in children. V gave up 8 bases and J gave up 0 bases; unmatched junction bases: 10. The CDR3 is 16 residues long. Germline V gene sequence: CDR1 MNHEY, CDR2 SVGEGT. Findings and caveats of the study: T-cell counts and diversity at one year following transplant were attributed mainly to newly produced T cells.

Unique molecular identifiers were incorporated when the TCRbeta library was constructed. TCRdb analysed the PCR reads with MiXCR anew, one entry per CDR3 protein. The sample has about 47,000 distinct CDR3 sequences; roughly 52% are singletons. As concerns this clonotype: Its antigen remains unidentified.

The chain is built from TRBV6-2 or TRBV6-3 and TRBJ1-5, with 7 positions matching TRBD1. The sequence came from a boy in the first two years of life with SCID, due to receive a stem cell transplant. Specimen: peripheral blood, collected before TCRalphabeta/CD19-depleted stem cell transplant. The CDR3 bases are TGTGCCAGCGGCGATCCCGGGACAGCTAGCAATCAGCCCCAGCATTTT. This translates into CASGDPGTASNQPQHF.